The 12 T cell receptor beta chains in this list originate from one sample, sequenced in a study of blood T cells in healthy people across ages. A sample-barcoded 5' primer and a J-beta primer mix were used in a second PCR of roughly 7 to 12 cycles. TCRdb reanalysed the 5' RACE reads using MiXCR and keeps one entry per CDR3 protein. Among just over 1 million distinct CDR3 sequences listed, 45% were seen once. The sample was blood. All receptors derive from a woman aged 55-70 years in good health.

The J gene is TRBJ2-1, the V gene TRBV4-2; TRBD2 matches 7 bases. J gave up 13 bases and V 4 bases, and 22 bases lay outside the gene matches. The CDR3 consists of 17 residues. Germline V CDR1 and CDR2: LGHNA, YNFKEQ. The CDR3 spells CASSPSEGTGGGETQFF. The CDR3 nucleotides are TGTGCCAGCAGCCCATCGGAAGGAACGGGAGGTGGTGAGACCCAGTTCTTC.

CDR3 loop: CASRKRDLNEQFF. Here the CDR3 DNA reads TGTGCCAGCAGAAAGCGGGACCTCAATGAGCAGTTCTTC. The chain carries TRBV6-6 and TRBJ2-1, with 7 bases that match TRBD2. The germline V gene encodes CDR1 MNHNY and CDR2 SVGAGI (reference sequence). The trim removed 6 bases at V and 6 bases at J, leaving 5 bases unmatched. This CDR3 has 13 residues.

The genes are TRBV29-1 and TRBJ2-7, with D tentatively TRBD2 (6 bases). Germline V CDR1 and CDR2: SQVTM, ANQGSEA. The length of the CDR3 is 13 residues. The V gene lost 3 bases and the J gene lost 3 bases, with 12 bases spanning the gap. The CDR3 DNA reads TGCAGCGTTGAGAGGGAGGAGAACTACGAGCAGTACTTC. Protein: CSVEREENYEQYF.

This clonotype occurred a few times. The chain recombines TRBV12-3 or TRBV12-4 with TRBJ1-2; D is uncertain. The CDR3 length is 12 residues. V dropped 6 bases and J dropped 5 bases, with 10 bases sitting between them. The CDR3: CASRNTQYGYTF. The DNA of the CDR3 is TGTGCCAGCAGGAACACACAATATGGCTACACCTTC.

The chain couples TRBV6-1 to TRBJ1-3; tentative D call: TRBD1 (5 bases). V gave up 3 bases and J gave up 7 bases, with 16 bases separating them. In germline, CDR1 is MNHNS, CDR2 SASEGT. The CDR3 contains 15 residues. This CDR3 is CASSDGTQGANTIYF. The CDR3 DNA reads as TGTGCCAGCAGTGATGGGACTCAAGGGGCGAACACCATATATTTT.

The chain carries TRBV18 and TRBJ2-5, with D unclear. V lost 1 base, J lost 13 bases, and 13 bases lay in between. The germline gives CDR1 KGHSH, CDR2 LQKENI. The CDR3 loop spans 12 amino acids. This chain's CDR3 is CASSPLDSVAYF. The CDR3 DNA reads as TGTGCCAGCTCACCACTTGATTCAGTCGCGTACTTC.

The rearrangement links TRBV7-3 to TRBJ2-3, with 14 bases matching TRBD2. CDR3 length equals 18 residues. The germline CDR1 and CDR2 sequences are SGHTA and FQGTGA. V was pared by 1 base and J by 5 bases, with 8 bases of the junction left unmatched. The DNA of the CDR3 is TGTGCCAGCAGCTTAATAGGTGGGACTAGCGGGAGTGGAGATACGCAGTATTTT. Amino acid sequence: CASSLIGGTSGSGDTQYF.

This clonotype has only a few counts. The V gene is TRBV28, the J gene TRBJ1-2; maybe TRBD1 (5 bases). CDR1 and CDR2 (germline): MDHEN, SYDVKM. The CDR3 runs 16 residues. Trimming cost V 7 bases and J 2 bases, with 20 bases left between them. DNA of the CDR3: TGTGCCAGCACCTCCCGGGGCAGGAGCCTGAACTATGGCTACACCTTC. The encoded protein is CASTSRGRSLNYGYTF.

Many counts were recorded for this clonotype. This chain joins TRBV10-3 and TRBJ2-5; 7 positions agree with TRBD2. After removal of 2 bases from V and 5 bases from J, the junction contained 2 bases not matched to a gene. This CDR3 spans 13 amino acids. Germline V gene sequence: CDR1 ENHRY, CDR2 SYGVKD. The CDR3 loop reads CAISEQGGETQYF. The CDR3 DNA is TGTGCCATCAGTGAGCAGGGAGGGGAGACCCAGTACTTC.

This chain links TRBV10-3 with TRBJ2-3; D perhaps matches TRBD1 (5 bases). Germline-derived CDR1 and CDR2 are ENHRY and SYGVKD. V was shortened by 5 bases and J by 0 bases, with 12 bases between the two germline ends. The CDR3 loop spans 15 amino acids. The CDR3 region is CAISMTDSSTDTQYF. CDR3 in DNA: TGTGCCATCAGTATGACAGATAGTAGCACAGATACGCAGTATTTT.

J is TRBJ2-5 and V is TRBV28; D is possibly TRBD2 (7 bases). V was clipped by 8 bases and J by 5 bases, with 18 bases between them. This CDR3 is built from 14 residues. Per the germline V gene, CDR1 is MDHEN and CDR2 is SYDVKM. The CDR3 DNA sequence: TGTGCCAGCTCGGCCGGGGGGCGATCTGAGACCCAGTACTTC. It translates to CASSAGGRSETQYF.

The gene calls are TRBV7-9 and TRBJ1-4; tentatively, D is TRBD1 (6 bases). Germline V CDR1 and CDR2: SEHNR, FQNEAQ (reference sequence). Trimming cost V 5 bases and J 8 bases, with 21 bases left between them. CDR3 length: 16 amino acids. This CDR3 reads CASSGVLTGKGEKLFF. The CDR3 DNA follows: TGTGCCAGCAGCGGGGTTCTTACAGGGAAAGGAGAAAAACTGTTTTTT. Supplemented by reference TRBV7-9 and TRBJ1-4, the full variable domain reads DTGVSQNPRHKITKRGQNVTFRCDPISEHNRLYWYRQTLGQGPEFLTYFQNEAQLEKSRLLSDRFSAERPKGSFSTLEIQRTEQGDSAMYLCASSGVLTGKGEKLFFGSGTQLSVL.